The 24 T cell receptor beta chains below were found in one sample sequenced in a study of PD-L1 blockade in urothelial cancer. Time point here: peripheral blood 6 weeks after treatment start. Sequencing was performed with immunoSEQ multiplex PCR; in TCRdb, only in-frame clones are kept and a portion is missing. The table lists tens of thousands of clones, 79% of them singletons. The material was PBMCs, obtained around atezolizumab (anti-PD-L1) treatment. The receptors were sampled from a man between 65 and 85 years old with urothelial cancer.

This CDR3 reads CSVTQGRNTEAFF. In DNA form, the CDR3 reads TGCAGCGTGACACAGGGCCGGAACACTGAAGCTTTCTTT. This chain links TRBV29-1 with TRBJ1-1; TRBD1 might be the D (6 bases). The CDR3 contains 13 residues. The germline gives CDR1 SQVTM, CDR2 ANQGSEA. Between the trimmed V and J ends, which lost 6 bases and 1 base, there was a span of 12 bases.

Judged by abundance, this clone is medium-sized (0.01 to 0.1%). For the CDR3, the DNA is TGTGCCAGCAGCTTAGTAAGCGGCAGGGGGCAGTACTTC. Amino acids: CASSLVSGRGQYF. The chain links TRBV7-2 to TRBJ2-7; TRBD1 might be the D (6 bases). The V gene lost 1 base and the J gene lost 9 bases, with 13 bases spanning the gap. Germline assignment: CDR1 SGHTA and CDR2 FQGNSA. The CDR3 has 13 amino acids.

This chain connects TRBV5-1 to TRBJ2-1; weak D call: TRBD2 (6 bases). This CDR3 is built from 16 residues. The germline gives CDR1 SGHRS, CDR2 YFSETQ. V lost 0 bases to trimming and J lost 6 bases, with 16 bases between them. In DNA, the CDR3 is TGCGCCAGCAGCTTGGTAACTAGCCCCTCGGCCAATGAGCAGTTCTTC. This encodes CASSLVTSPSANEQFF.

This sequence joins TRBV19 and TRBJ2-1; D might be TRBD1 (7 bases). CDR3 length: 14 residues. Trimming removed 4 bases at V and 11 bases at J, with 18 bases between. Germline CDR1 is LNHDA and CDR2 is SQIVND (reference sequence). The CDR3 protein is CASSRQGGLEKQFF. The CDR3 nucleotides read TGTGCCAGTAGTAGACAGGGAGGTTTAGAAAAGCAGTTCTTC.

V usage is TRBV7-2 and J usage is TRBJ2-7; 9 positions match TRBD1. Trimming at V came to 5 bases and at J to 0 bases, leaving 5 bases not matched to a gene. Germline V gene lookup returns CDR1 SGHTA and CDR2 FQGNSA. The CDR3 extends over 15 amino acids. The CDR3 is CASSPPGQGSYEQYF. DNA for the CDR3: TGTGCCAGCAGCCCGCCGGGACAGGGCTCCTACGAGCAGTACTTC.

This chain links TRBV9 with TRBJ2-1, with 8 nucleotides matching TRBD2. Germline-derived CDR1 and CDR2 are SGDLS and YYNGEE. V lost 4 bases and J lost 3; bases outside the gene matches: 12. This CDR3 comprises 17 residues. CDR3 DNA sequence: TGTGCCAGCAGCCTCGGGGGGGTTGAGCGGGGCTACAATGAGCAGTTCTTC. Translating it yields CASSLGGVERGYNEQFF.

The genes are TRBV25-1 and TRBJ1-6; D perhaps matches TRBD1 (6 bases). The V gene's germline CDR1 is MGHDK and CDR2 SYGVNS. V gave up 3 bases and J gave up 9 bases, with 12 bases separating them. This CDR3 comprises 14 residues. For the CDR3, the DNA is TGTGCCAGCAGTGATACAGGGATGGGTTCACCCCTCCACTTT. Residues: CASSDTGMGSPLHF.

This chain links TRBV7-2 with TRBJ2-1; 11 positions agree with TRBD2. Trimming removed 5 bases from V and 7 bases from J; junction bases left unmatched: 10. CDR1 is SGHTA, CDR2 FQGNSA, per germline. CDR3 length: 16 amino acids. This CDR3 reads CASSHVLAGVGNEQFF. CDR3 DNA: TGTGCCAGCAGCCATGTACTAGCGGGAGTGGGGAATGAGCAGTTCTTC.

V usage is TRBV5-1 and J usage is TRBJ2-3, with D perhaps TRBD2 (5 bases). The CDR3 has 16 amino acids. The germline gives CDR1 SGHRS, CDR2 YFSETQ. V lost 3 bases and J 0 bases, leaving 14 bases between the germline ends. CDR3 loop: CASSSRTATSTDTQYF. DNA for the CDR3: TGCGCCAGCAGCTCGCGGACTGCGACTAGCACAGATACGCAGTATTTT.

The CDR3 nucleotides are TGTGCCAGCAGCCTATTGTTGGACAGGTCGAACACTGAAGCTTTCTTT. The encoded protein is CASSLLLDRSNTEAFF. The V and J genes are TRBV2 and TRBJ1-1; TRBD1 aligns across 7 bases. The J segment lost 1 base and the V segment lost 6 bases, leaving 11 bases of the junction unmatched. This CDR3 contains 16 residues. Germline-derived CDR1 and CDR2 are SNHLY and FYNNEI.

CDR3: CASSAGLASYEQYF. CDR3 bases: TGCGCCAGCAGCGCGGGACTAGCGTCGTACGAGCAGTACTTC. V usage is TRBV5-1 and J usage is TRBJ2-7; 10 bases match TRBD2. The J segment lost 4 bases and the V segment lost 4 bases, leaving 5 bases of the junction unmatched. This CDR3 is built from 14 residues. Germline CDR1 is SGHRS and CDR2 is YFSETQ.

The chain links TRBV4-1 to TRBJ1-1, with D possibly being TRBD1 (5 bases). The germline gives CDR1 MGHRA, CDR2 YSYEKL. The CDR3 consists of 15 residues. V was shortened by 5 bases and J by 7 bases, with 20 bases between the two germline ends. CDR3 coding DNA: TGCGCCAGCAGCTTGGAACTCGGGGGGGTTGGTGAAGCTTTCTTT. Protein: CASSLELGGVGEAFF.

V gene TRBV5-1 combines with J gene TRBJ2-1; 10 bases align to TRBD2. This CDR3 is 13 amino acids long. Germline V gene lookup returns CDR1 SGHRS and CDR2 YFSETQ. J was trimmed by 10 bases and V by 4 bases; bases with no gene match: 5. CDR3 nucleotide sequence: TGCGCCAGCAGCCTAGCGGGAGACGGGGAGCAGTTCTTC. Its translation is CASSLAGDGEQFF.

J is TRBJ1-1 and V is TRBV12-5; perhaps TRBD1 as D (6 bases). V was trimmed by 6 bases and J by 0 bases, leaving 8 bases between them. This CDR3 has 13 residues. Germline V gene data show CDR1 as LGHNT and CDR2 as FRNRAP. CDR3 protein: CASGQGLNTEAFF. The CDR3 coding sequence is TGTGCTAGTGGACAGGGCCTGAACACTGAAGCTTTCTTT. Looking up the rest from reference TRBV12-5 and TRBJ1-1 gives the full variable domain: DARVTQTPRHKVTEMGQEVTMRCQPILGHNTVFWYRQTMMQGLELLAYFRNRAPLDDSGMPKDRFSAEMPDATLATLKIQPSEPRDSAVYFCASGQGLNTEAFFGQGTRLTVV.

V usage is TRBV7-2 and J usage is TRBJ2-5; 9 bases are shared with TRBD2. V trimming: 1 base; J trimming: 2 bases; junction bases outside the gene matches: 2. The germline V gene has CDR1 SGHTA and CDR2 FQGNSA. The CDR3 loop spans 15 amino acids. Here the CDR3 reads CASSLVSGGQETQYF. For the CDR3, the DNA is TGTGCCAGCAGCTTAGTTAGCGGGGGACAAGAGACCCAGTACTTC.

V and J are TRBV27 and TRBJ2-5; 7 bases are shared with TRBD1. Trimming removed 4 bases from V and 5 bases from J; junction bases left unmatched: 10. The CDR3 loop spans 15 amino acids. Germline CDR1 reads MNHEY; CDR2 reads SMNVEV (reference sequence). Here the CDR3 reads CASSSTGYRQETQYF. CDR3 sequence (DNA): TGTGCCAGCAGTTCGACAGGGTACCGCCAGGAGACCCAGTACTTC.

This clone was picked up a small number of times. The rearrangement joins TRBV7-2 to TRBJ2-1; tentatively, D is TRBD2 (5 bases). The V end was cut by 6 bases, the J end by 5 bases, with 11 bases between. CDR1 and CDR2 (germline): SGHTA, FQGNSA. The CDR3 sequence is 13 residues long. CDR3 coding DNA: TGTGCCAGCAGGCTAGCCCTCAACAATGAGCAGTTCTTC. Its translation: CASRLALNNEQFF.

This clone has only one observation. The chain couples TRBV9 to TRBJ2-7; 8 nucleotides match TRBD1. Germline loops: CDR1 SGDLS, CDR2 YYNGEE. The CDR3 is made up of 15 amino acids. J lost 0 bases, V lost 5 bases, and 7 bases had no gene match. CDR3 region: CASSPRDRPSYEQYF. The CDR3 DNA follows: TGTGCCAGCAGTCCCCGGGACAGGCCCTCCTACGAGCAGTACTTC.

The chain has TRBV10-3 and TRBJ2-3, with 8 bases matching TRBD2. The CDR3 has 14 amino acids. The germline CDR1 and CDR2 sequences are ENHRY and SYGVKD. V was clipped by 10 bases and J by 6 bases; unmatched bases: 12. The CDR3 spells CATRTGGGRDTQYF. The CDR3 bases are TGTGCCACCCGAACGGGGGGGGGCAGGGATACGCAGTATTTT.

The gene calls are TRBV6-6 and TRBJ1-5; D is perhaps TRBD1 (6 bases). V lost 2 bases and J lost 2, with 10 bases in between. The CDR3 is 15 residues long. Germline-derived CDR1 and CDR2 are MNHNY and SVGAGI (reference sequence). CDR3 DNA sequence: TGTGCCAGCAGTTACGGGGGGGCGGGCAATCAGCCCCAGCATTTT. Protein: CASSYGGAGNQPQHF.

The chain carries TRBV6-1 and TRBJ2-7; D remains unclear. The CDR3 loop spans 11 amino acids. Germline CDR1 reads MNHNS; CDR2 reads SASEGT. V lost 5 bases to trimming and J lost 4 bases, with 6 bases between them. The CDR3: CASSYKYEQYF. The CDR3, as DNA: TGTGCCAGCAGTTACAAGTACGAGCAGTACTTC.

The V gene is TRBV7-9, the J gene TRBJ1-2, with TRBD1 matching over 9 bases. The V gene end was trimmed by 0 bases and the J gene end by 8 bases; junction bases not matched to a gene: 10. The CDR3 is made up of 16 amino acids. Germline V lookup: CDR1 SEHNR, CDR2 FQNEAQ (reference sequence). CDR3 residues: CASSLAEGQGVRGYTF. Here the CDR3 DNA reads TGTGCCAGCAGCTTAGCCGAGGGACAGGGAGTGCGAGGCTACACCTTC.

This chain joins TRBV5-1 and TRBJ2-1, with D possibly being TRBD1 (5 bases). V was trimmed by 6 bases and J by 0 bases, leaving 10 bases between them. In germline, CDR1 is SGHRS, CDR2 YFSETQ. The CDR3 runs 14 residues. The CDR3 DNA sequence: TGCGCCAGCAAAGGGGTTTACTCCTACAATGAGCAGTTCTTC. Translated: CASKGVYSYNEQFF.

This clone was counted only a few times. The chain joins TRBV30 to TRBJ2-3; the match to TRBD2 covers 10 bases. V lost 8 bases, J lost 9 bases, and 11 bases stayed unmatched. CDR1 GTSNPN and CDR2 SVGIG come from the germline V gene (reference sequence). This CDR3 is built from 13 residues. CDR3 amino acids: CAAGTSALTTQYF. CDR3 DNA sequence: TGTGCCGCCGGGACTAGCGCCCTCACGACGCAGTATTTT. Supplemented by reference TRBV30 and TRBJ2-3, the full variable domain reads SQTIHQWPATLVQPVGSPLSLECTVEGTSNPNLYWYRQAAGRGLQLLFYSVGIGQISSEVPQNLSASRPQDRQFILSSKKLLLSDSGFYLCAAGTSALTTQYFGPGTRLTVL.